Below, one T cell receptor beta chain is given with its context. This entry belongs to a study of monozygotic twins with inflammatory bowel disease. Template switching incorporated UMIs with a 6-nucleotide sample barcode. TCRdb reprocessed the 5' RACE reads and keeps a single row for each CDR3 protein, giving no DNA. The sample table includes about 380,000 distinct CDR3 sequences. The CDR3 totals 15 residues. Germline V lookup: CDR1 SEHNR, CDR2 FQNEAQ (reference sequence). This receptor was obtained from a human donor with ulcerative colitis or Crohn's disease, or a healthy co-twin of an affected twin (not recorded which). The rearrangement uses TRBV7-9 and TRBJ1-3; lacking DNA, the TRBD1 call made by TCRdb goes unchecked. What was sequenced was blood. CDR3 sequence reads: CASSWGPGLGNTIYF.